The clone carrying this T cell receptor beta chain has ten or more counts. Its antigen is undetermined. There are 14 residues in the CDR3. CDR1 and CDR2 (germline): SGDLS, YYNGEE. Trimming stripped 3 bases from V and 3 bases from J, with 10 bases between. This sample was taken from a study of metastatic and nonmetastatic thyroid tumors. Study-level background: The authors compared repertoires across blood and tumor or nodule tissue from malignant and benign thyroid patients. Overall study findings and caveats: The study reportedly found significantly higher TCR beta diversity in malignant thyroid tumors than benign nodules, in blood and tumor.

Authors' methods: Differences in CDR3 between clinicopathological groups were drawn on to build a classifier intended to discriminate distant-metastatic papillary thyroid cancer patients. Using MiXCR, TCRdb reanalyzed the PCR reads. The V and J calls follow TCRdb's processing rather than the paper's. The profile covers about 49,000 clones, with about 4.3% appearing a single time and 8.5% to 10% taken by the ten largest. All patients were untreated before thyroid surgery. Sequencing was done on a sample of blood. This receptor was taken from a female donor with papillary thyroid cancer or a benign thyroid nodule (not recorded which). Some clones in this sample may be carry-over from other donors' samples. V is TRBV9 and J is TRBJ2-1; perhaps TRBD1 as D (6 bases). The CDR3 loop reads CASSARDIYNEQFF. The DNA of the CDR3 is TGTGCCAGCAGCGCCCGGGACATCTACAATGAGCAGTTCTTC.